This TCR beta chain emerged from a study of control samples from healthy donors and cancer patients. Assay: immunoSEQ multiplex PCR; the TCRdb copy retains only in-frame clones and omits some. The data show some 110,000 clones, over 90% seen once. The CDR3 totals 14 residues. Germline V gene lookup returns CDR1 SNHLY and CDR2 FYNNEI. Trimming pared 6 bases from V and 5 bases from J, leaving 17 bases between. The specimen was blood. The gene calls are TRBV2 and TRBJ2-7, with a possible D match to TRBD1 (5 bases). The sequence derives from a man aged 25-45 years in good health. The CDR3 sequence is CASRPLRQGNEQYF. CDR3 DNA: TGTGCCAGCAGACCCCTGCGGCAGGGCAACGAGCAGTACTTC.